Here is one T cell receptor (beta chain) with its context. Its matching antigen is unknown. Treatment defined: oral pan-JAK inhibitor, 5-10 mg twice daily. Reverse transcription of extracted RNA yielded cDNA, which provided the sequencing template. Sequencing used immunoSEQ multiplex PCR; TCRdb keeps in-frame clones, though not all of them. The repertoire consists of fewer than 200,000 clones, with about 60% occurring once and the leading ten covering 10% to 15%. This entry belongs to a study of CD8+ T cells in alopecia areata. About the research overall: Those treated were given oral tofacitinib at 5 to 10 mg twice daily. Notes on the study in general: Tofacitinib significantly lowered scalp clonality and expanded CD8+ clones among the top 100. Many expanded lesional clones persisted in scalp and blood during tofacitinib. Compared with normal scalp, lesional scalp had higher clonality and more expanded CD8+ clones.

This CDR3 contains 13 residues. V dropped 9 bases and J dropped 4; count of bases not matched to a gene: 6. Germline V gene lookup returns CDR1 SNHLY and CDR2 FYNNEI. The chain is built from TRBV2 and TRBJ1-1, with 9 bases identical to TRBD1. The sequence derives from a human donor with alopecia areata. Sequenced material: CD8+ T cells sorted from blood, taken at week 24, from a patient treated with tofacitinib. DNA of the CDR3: TGTGCCAGTAGACAGGGGGTTTTCACTGAAGCTTTCTTT. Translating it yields CASRQGVFTEAFF.